This TCR beta chain comes out of a study of cytomegalovirus exposure and HLA in healthy donors. This table comes from immunoSEQ multiplex PCR, and its TCRdb copy is limited to in-frame clones, with some not included. Here the sample spans 150,000 to 180,000 clones, 86% being singletons. This clone occurred a few times. Its specificity is unknown. The CDR3 loop spans 15 amino acids. Trimming cost V 5 bases and J 6 bases; bases outside gene matches: 11. Germline-derived CDR1 and CDR2 are SGHDT and YYEEEE. Study-wide points: The authors confirmed in vitro that three CMV-associated chains were specific for CMV antigens. It was found in a later analysis that first-cohort TCR clusters tended to co-occur in the 90 to 150 validation repertoires.

Specimen: PBMCs. The source is a man between 18 and 29 years old in good health and CMV-seropositive. The rearrangement joins TRBV5-6 to TRBJ1-2, with 9 bases fitting TRBD1. Here the CDR3 reads CASRFGDRVVHGYTF. The CDR3, as DNA: TGTGCCAGCAGGTTCGGGGACAGGGTGGTCCATGGCTACACCTTC.